This TCR beta chain was captured in a study of blood T cell repertoires in COVID-19. Across the study: Acute and convalescent COVID-19 samples came from the United States, Italy and Spain. T cells, B-cell-depleted T cells, or PBMCs provided the cDNA or gDNA that served as material.

Original processing methods: The authors estimated nucleated cell counts from reference gene primer amplification. The table came from immunoSEQ multiplex PCR; TCRdb's copy has only in-frame clones and leaves some out. From that table come the V and J calls and clone size; the DNA was used to work out D and trimming. The sample includes about 56,000 clones, about 88% of them seen just once. V lost 6 bases, J lost 3 bases, and 10 bases stayed unmatched. The V gene's germline CDR1 is SGHTA and CDR2 FQGNSA. This CDR3 comprises 17 residues. Seattle's cohort entered during active infection and was followed longitudinally.

The chain couples TRBV7-2 to TRBJ2-1; 11 nucleotides align to TRBD2. The clonotype was recovered from a woman aged 60-75 years with COVID-19, enrolled during active disease. Sequenced input: peripheral blood. CDR3 residues: CASSSNPGLAVYNEQFF. CDR3 in DNA: TGTGCCAGCAGTTCAAACCCGGGACTAGCGGTCTACAATGAGCAGTTCTTC.